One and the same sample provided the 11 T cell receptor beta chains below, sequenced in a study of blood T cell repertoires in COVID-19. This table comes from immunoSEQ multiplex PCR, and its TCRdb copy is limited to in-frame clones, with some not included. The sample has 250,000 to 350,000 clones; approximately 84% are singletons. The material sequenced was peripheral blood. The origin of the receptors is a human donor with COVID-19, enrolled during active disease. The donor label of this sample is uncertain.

The CDR3 DNA is TGTGCCAGCAGCTTCCAGGCACCCGGGGAGCTGTTTTTT. It specifies CASSFQAPGELFF. The V call is TRBV7-3, the J call TRBJ2-2; no reliable D call. The CDR3 length is 13 residues. The germline V and J ends were trimmed by 3 bases and 6 bases, with 8 bases remaining between them. CDR1 and CDR2 from the germline V gene are SGHTA and FQGTGA.

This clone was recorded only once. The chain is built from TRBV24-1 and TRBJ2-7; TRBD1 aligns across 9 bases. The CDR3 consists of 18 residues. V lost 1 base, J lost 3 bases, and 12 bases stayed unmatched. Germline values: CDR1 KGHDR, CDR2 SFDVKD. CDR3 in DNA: TGTGCCACCAGTGATTTTGCGTCGCGGGACAGGGTGAACTACGAGCAGTACTTC. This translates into CATSDFASRDRVNYEQYF.

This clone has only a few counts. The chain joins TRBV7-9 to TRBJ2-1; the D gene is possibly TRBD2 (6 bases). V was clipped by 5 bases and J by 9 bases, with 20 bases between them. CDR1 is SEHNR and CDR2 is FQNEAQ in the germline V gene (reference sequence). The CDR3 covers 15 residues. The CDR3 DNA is TGTGCCAGCAGCGCAACTAGGAGGGTACGGGGTGAGCAGTTCTTC. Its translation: CASSATRRVRGEQFF.

This CDR3 reads CASSEGVTRGFF. Written as DNA, the CDR3 is TGTGCCAGCAGTGAAGGTGTAACTAGAGGGTTCTTC. The chain couples TRBV2 to TRBJ2-1; a possible D gene is TRBD2 (5 bases). V lost 1 base to trimming and J lost 15 bases, with 13 bases between them. Germline V gives CDR1 SNHLY, CDR2 FYNNEI. The CDR3 runs 12 residues.

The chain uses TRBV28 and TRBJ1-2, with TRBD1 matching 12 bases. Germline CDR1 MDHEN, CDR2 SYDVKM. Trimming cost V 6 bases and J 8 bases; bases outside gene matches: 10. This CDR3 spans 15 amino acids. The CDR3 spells CASRPPGQGAWGYTF. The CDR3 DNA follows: TGTGCCAGCAGACCCCCGGGACAGGGGGCTTGGGGCTACACCTTC.

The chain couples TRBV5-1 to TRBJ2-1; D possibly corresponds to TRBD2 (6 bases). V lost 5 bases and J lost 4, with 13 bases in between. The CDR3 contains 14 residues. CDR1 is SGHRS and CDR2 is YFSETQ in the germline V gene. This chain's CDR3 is CASSSGAGYNEQFF. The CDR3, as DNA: TGCGCCAGCAGTTCGGGAGCGGGTTACAATGAGCAGTTCTTC.

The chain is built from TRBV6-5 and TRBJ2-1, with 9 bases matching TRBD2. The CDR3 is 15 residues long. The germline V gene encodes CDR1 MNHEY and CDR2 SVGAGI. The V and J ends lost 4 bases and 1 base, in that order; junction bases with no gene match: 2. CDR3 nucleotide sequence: TGTGCCAGCAGTTTAGCGGGAGCTTCCTACAATGAGCAGTTCTTC. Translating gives CASSLAGASYNEQFF.

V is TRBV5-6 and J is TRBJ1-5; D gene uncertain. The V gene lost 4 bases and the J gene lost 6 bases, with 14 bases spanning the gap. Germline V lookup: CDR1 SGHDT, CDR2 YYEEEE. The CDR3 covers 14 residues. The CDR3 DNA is TGTGCCAGCAGCGCGCTGGCAGGCACTCAGCCCCAGCATTTT. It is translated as CASSALAGTQPQHF.

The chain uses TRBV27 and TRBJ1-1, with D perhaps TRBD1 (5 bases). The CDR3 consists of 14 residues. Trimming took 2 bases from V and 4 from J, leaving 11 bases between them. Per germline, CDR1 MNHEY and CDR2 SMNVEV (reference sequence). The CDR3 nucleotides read TGTGCCAGCAGTTTAAGGGGTCAGGGCACTGAAGCTTTCTTT. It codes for CASSLRGQGTEAFF.

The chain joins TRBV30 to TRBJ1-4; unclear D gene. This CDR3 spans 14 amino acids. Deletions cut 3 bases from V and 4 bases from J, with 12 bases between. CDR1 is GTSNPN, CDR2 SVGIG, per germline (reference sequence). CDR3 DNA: TGTGCCTGGAGCGCAGGTCAAATTAATGAAAAACTGTTTTTT. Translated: CAWSAGQINEKLFF.

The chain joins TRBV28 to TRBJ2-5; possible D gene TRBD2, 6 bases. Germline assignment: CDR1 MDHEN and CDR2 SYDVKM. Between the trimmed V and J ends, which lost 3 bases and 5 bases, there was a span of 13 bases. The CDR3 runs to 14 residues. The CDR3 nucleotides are TGTGCCAGCAGTTTGCGGGGCCGGAGCGAGACCCAGTACTTC. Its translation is CASSLRGRSETQYF. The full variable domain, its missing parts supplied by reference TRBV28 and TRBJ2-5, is DVKVTQSSRYLVKRTGEKVFLECVQDMDHENMFWYRQDPGLGLRLIYFSYDVKMKEKGDIPEGYSVSREKKERFSLILESASTNQTSMYLCASSLRGRSETQYFGPGTRLLVL.